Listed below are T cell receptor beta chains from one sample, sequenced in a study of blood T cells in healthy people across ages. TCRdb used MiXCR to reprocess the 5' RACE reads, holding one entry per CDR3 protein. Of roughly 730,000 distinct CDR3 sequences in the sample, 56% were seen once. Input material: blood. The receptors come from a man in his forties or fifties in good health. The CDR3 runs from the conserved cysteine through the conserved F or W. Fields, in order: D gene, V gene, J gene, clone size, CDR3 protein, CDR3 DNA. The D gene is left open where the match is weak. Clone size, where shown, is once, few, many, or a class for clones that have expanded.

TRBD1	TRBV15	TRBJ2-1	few	CATSSRDRVYNEQFF	TGTGCCACCAGCAGCCGGGACAGGGTGTACAATGAGCAGTTCTTC
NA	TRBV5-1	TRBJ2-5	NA	CASTQRGETRETQYF	TGCGCCAGCACTCAGAGGGGGGAAACTAGAGAGACCCAGTACTTC
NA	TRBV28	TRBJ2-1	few	CASSWGTPNEQFF	TGTGCCAGCAGTTGGGGAACGCCGAATGAGCAGTTCTTC
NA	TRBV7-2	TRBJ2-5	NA	CASSYVTVEETQYF	TGTGCCAGCAGCTACGTGACCGTCGAAGAGACCCAGTACTTC
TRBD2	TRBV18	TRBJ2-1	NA	CASSPGLAGGQQFF	TGTGCCAGCTCACCAGGACTAGCGGGGGGGCAGCAGTTCTTC
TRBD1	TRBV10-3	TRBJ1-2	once	CAIRRQGSNYGYTF	TGTGCCATCAGGCGACAGGGTAGCAACTATGGCTACACCTTC
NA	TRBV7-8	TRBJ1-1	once	CASSLKYRDQTLNTEAFF	TGTGCCAGCAGCTTAAAGTATCGGGACCAGACCTTGAACACTGAAGCTTTCTTT
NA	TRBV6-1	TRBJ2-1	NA	CASSLPRIPQETQFF	TGTGCCAGCAGTCTCCCACGGATCCCGCAAGAGACCCAGTTCTTC
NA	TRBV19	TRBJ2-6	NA	CASSIDSSGANVLTF	TGTGCCAGTAGTATAGACAGCTCTGGGGCCAACGTCCTGACTTTC
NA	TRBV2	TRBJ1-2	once	CASSEAGVRRWGYTF	TGTGCCAGCAGTGAAGCGGGAGTAAGGAGGTGGGGCTACACCTTC
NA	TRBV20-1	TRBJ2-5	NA	CSARDLVVEETQYF	TGCAGTGCTAGAGATCTGGTAGTTGAAGAGACCCAGTACTTC
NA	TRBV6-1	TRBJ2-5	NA	CASGREPLETQYF	TGTGCCAGCGGCAGGGAGCCTCTGGAGACCCAGTACTTC
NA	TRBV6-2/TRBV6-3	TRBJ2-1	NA	CASSYWLGEEQFF	TGTGCCAGCAGTTACTGGCTTGGGGAAGAGCAGTTCTTC
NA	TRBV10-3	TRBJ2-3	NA	CATRDTTDTQYF	TGTGCCACCCGGGACACCACAGATACGCAGTATTTT
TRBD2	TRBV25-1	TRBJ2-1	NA	CASSETSGRGNEQFF	TGTGCCAGCAGTGAGACTAGCGGGAGAGGGAATGAGCAGTTCTTC
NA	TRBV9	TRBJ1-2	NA	CASSVVGSPYGYTF	TGTGCCAGCAGCGTAGTAGGCAGTCCCTATGGCTACACCTTC
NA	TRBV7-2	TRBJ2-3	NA	CASSSQAGTDTQYF	TGTGCCAGCAGCTCGCAGGCCGGTACAGATACGCAGTATTTT
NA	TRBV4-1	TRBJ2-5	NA	CASSHLSPYNEQYF	TGCGCCAGCAGCCATTTAAGCCCCTACAATGAGCAGTACTTC
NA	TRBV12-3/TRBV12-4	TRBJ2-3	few	CASRTGTSTDTQYF	TGTGCCAGCAGAACCGGGACTAGCACAGATACGCAGTATTTT
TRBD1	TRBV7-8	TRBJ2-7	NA	CGQEDRGRYEQYF	TGTGGGCAGGAGGACAGGGGTCGCTACGAGCAGTACTTC